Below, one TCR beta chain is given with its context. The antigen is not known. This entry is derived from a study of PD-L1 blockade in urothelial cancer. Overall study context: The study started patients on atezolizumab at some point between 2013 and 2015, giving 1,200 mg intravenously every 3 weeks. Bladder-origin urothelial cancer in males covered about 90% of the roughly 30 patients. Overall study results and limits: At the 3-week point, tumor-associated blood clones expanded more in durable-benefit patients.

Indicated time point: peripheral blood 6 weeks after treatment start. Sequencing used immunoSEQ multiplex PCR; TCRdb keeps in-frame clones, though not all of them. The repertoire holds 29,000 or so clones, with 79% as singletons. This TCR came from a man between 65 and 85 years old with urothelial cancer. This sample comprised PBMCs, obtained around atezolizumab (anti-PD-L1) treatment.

The CDR3 DNA sequence: TGTGTCAGAAGCTTACCCAAGGGGGCTGGAGGGGAGAAGTCCTACAATCAGCCCCAGCATTTT. This translates into CVRSLPKGAGGEKSYNQPQHF. The chain uses TRBV7-5 and TRBJ1-5; TRBD1, as called in the table, went unchecked against the DNA. TRBV7-5 is flagged as a pseudogene. The CDR3 is 21 amino acids.